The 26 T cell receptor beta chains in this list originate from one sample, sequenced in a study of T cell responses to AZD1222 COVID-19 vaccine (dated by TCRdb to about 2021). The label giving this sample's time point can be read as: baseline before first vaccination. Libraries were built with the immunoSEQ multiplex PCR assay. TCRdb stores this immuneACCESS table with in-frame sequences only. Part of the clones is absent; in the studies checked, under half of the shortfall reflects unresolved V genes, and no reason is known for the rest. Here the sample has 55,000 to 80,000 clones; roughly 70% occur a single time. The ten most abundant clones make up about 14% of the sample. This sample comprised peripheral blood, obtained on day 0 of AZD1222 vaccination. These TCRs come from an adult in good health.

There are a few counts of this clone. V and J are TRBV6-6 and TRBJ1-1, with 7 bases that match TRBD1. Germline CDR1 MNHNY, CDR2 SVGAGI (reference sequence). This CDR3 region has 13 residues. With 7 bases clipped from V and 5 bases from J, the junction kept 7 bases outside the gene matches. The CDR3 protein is CASTLGGQTEAFF. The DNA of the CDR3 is TGTGCCAGCACCCTAGGGGGCCAAACTGAAGCTTTCTTT.

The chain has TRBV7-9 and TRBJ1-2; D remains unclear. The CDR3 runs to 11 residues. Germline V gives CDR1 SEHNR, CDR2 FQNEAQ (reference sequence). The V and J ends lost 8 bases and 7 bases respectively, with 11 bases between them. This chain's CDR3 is CASGRALGYTF. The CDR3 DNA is TGTGCCAGCGGGAGAGCCCTTGGCTACACCTTC. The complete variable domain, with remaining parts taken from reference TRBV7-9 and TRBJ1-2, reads DTGVSQNPRHKITKRGQNVTFRCDPISEHNRLYWYRQTLGQGPEFLTYFQNEAQLEKSRLLSDRFSAERPKGSFSTLEIQRTEQGDSAMYLCASGRALGYTFGSGTRLTVV.

This CDR3 is CASSSQGWGDEKLFF. The CDR3 nucleotides are TGTGCCAGCAGCTCGCAGGGGTGGGGGGATGAAAAACTGTTTTTT. The chain uses TRBV7-2 and TRBJ1-4; D may be TRBD1 (6 bases). V was trimmed by 4 bases and J by 6 bases, leaving 15 bases between them. The CDR3 covers 15 residues. Germline V CDR1 and CDR2: SGHTA, FQGNSA.

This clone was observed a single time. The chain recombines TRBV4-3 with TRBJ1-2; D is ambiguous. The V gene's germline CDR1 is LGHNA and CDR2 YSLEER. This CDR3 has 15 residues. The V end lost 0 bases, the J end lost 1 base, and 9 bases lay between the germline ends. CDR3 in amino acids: CASSQDRASNYGYTF. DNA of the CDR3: TGCGCCAGCAGCCAAGATCGTGCGAGTAACTATGGCTACACCTTC.

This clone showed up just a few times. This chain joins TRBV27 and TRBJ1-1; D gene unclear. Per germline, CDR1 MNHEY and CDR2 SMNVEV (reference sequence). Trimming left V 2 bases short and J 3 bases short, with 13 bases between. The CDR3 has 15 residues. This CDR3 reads CASSLVRQADTEAFF. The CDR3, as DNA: TGTGCCAGCAGTTTAGTGAGGCAGGCAGACACTGAAGCTTTCTTT.

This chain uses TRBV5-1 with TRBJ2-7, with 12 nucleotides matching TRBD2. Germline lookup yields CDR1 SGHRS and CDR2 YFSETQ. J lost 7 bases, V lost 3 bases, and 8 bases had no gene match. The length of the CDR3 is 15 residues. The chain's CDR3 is CASSSSLAGGREQYF. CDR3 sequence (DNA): TGCGCCAGCAGCTCATCACTAGCGGGGGGAAGGGAGCAGTACTTC.

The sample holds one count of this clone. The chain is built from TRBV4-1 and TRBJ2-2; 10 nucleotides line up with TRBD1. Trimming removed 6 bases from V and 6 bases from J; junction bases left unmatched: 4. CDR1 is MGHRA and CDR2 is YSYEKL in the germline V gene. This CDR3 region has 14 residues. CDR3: CASRTGGISGELFF. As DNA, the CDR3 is TGCGCCAGCAGGACAGGGGGCATCTCCGGGGAGCTGTTTTTT.

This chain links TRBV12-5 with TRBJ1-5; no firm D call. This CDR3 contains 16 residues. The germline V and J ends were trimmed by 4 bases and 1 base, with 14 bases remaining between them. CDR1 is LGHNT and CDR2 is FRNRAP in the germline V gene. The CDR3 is CASGWAPGRSNQPQHF. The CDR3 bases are TGTGCTAGTGGTTGGGCCCCCGGGCGGAGCAATCAGCCCCAGCATTTT.

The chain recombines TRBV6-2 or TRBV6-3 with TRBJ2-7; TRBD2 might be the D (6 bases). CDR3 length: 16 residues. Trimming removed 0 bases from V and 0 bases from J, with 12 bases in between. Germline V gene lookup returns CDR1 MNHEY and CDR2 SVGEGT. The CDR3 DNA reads TGTGCCAGCAGTTACTCGAGACTAGTCCCCTCCTACGAGCAGTACTTC. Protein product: CASSYSRLVPSYEQYF.

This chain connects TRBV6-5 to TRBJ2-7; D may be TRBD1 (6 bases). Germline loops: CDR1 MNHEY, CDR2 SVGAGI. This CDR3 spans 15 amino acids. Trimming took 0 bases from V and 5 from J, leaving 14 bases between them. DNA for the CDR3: TGTGCCAGCAGTTACTCGCAGGGGATCTACCACGAGCAGTACTTC. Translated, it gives CASSYSQGIYHEQYF.

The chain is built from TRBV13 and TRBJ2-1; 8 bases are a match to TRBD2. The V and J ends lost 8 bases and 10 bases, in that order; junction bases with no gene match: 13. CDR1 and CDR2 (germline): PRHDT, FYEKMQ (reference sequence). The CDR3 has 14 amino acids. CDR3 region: CASGLLGTRGEQFF. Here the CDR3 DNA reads TGTGCCAGCGGACTCCTCGGGACTAGAGGGGAGCAGTTCTTC.

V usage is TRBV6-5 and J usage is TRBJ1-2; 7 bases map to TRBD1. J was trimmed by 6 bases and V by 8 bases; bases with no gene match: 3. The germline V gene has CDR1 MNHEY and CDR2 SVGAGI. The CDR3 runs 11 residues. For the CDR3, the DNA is TGTGCCAGCGGGACAGTTAATGGCTACACCTTC. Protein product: CASGTVNGYTF.

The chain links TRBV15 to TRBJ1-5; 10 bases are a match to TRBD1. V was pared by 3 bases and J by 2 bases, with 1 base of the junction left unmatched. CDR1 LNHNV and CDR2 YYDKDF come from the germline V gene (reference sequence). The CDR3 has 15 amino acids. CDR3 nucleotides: TGTGCCACCAGCAGTGGACAGGGGGGCAATCAGCCCCAGCATTTT. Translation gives CATSSGQGGNQPQHF.

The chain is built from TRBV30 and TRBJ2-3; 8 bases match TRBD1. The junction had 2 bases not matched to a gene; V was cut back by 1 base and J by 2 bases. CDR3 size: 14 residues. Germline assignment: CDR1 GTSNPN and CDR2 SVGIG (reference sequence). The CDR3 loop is CAWSGTGPTDTQYF. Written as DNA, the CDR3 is TGTGCCTGGAGTGGGACAGGGCCCACAGATACGCAGTATTTT.

The CDR3 DNA reads TGTGCCAGCAGCTTAGCCTACGAAGAAAAACTGTTTTTT. Translation: CASSLAYEEKLFF. V and J are TRBV7-2 and TRBJ1-4; D remains ambiguous. The germline V gene has CDR1 SGHTA and CDR2 FQGNSA. The CDR3 loop spans 13 amino acids. V lost 0 bases to trimming and J lost 8 bases, with 7 bases between them.

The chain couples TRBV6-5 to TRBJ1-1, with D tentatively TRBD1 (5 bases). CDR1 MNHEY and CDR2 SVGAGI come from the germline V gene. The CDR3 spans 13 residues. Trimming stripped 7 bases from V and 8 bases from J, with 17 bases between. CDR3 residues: CASTDRGLYEAFF. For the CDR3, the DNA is TGTGCCAGCACCGATCGGGGCCTCTACGAAGCTTTCTTT.

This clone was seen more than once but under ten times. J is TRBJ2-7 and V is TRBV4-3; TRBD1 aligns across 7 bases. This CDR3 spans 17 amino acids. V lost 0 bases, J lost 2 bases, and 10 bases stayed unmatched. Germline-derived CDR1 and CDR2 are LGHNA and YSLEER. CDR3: CASSQDRATGPAYEQYF. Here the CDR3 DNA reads TGCGCCAGCAGCCAAGACCGCGCGACAGGGCCGGCCTACGAGCAGTACTTC.

The DNA of the CDR3 is TGTGCCAGCAGCTTGGACAGAGACCAGCCCCAGCATTTT. It encodes CASSLDRDQPQHF. The chain uses TRBV5-4 and TRBJ1-5; D unclear. V lost 0 bases and J lost 7, with 8 bases in between. From germline, CDR1 is SGHNT and CDR2 YYREEE (reference sequence). CDR3 length: 13 residues.

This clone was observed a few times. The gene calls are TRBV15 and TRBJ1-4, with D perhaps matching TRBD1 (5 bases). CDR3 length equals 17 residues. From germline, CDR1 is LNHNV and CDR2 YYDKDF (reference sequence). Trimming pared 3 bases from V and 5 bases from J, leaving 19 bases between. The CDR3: CATSSPFRGGENEKLFF. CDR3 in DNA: TGTGCCACCAGCAGTCCTTTTCGAGGAGGGGAGAATGAAAAACTGTTTTTT.

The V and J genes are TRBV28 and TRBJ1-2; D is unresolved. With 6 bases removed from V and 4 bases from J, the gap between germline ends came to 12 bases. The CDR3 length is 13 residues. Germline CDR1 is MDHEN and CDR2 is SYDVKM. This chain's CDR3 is CASSLGRIYGYTF. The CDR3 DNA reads TGTGCCAGCAGCCTCGGACGGATCTATGGCTACACCTTC.

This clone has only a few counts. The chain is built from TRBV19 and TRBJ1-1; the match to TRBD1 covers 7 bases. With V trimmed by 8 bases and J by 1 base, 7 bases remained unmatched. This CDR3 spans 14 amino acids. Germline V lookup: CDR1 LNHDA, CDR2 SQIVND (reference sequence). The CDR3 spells CASSPDRQNTEAFF. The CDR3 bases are TGTGCCAGTTCCCCGGACAGGCAGAACACTGAAGCTTTCTTT.

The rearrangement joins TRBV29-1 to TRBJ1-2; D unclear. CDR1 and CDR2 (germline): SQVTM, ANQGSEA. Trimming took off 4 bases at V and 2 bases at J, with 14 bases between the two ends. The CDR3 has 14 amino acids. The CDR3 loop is CSVGEGWENYGYTF. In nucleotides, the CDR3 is TGCAGCGTTGGGGAAGGGTGGGAAAACTATGGCTACACCTTC. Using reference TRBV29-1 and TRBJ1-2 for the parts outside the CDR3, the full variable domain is SAVISQKPSRDICQRGTSLTIQCQVDSQVTMMFWYRQQPGQSLTLIATANQGSEATYESGFVIDKFPISRPNLTFSTLTVSNMSPEDSSIYLCSVGEGWENYGYTFGSGTRLTVV.

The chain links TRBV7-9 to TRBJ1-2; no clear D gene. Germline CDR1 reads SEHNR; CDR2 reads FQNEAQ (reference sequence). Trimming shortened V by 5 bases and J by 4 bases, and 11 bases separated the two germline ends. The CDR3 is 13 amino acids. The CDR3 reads CASSKGLIYGYTF. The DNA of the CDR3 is TGTGCCAGCAGCAAGGGCCTAATCTATGGCTACACCTTC.

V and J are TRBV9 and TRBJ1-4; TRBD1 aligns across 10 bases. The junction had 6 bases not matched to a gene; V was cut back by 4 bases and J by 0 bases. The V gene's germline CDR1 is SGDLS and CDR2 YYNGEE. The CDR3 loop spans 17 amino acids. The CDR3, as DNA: TGTGCCAGCAGCCCTGGGGACAGGGGAGCAACTAATGAAAAACTGTTTTTT. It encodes CASSPGDRGATNEKLFF.

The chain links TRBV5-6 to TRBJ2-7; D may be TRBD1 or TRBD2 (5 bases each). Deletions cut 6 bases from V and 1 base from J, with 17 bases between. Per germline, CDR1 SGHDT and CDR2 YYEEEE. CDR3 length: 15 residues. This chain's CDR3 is CASILLGDRSYEQYF. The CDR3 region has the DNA TGTGCCAGCATCCTCCTAGGGGACCGATCCTACGAGCAGTACTTC.

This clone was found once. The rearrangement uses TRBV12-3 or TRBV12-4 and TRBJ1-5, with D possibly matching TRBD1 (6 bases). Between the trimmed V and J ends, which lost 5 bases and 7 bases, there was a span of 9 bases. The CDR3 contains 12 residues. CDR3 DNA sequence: TGTGCCAGCAGTAGGGGGAGGCAGCCCCAGCATTTT. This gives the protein CASSRGRQPQHF.